This T cell receptor beta chain was found in a study of blood T cell repertoires in COVID-19. Study-level background: Acute and convalescent COVID-19 samples came from the United States, Italy and Spain. T cells, B-cell-depleted T cells, or PBMCs provided the cDNA or gDNA that served as material.

V lost 4 bases to trimming and J lost 6 bases; unmatched junction nucleotides: 8. The CDR3 is 15 amino acids. Looked up from germline, CDR1 is SGHNT and CDR2 is YYREEE (reference sequence). Generated by immunoSEQ multiplex PCR, the TCRdb table keeps only in-frame clones and is missing some. The sample includes about 130,000 clones, around 85% of them seen just once. The rearrangement joins TRBV5-4 to TRBJ2-1; 9 nucleotides line up with TRBD2. The sequencing input was peripheral blood. The TCR comes from a human donor in a cohort sampled during active COVID-19. Written as DNA, the CDR3 is TGTGCCAGCAGCGGGGGGGTAGCGGGAGCCAATGAGCAGTTCTTC. Protein product: CASSGGVAGANEQFF.